These 13 T cell receptor beta chains came from one sample sequenced in a study of T cell repertoires in cytomegalovirus infection. TCRdb reanalysed the reads using MiXCR and keeps one entry per CDR3 protein. The repertoire holds 100,000 to 150,000 distinct CDR3 sequences, with over 25% as singletons. These receptors have no identified antigens. This sample comprised CD8+ T cells from cultured PBMCs, obtained from culture after CMV antigen stimulation. These receptors were collected from a human donor in good health (CMV status not recorded). Some clones in this sample may be carry-over from other donors' samples.

V usage is TRBV4-1 and J usage is TRBJ2-4; D may match TRBD1 or TRBD2 (5 bases each). The germline V gene encodes CDR1 MGHRA and CDR2 YSYEKL. Trimming removed 0 bases from V and 1 base from J, with 19 bases in between. The CDR3 length is 19 residues. For the CDR3, the DNA is TGCGCCAGCAGCCAAGATAAGGCCGCAGGGTCGGGGGCCAAAAACATTCAGTACTTC. Amino acids: CASSQDKAAGSGAKNIQYF.

The chain carries TRBV19 and TRBJ2-7, with D possibly matching TRBD2 (5 bases). From germline, CDR1 is LNHDA and CDR2 SQIVND (reference sequence). Trimming took off 5 bases at V and 7 bases at J, with 15 bases between the two ends. The CDR3 runs to 13 residues. The CDR3 here is CASSLVRTGEQYF. The CDR3 coding sequence is TGTGCCAGTAGTCTTGTCAGGACGGGGGAGCAGTACTTC.

This clonotype has a handful of counts. This sequence joins TRBV6-1 and TRBJ2-2; no definite D call. Germline assignment: CDR1 MNHNS and CDR2 SASEGT. V was pared by 5 bases and J by 6 bases, with 16 bases between. CDR3 length: 15 amino acids. The CDR3 loop is CASSPWLTGAGELFF. For the CDR3, the DNA is TGTGCCAGCAGTCCTTGGTTGACGGGCGCCGGGGAGCTGTTTTTT.

This chain joins TRBV7-9 and TRBJ1-4, with a possible D match to TRBD1 (6 bases). CDR1 and CDR2 from the germline V gene are SEHNR and FQNEAQ (reference sequence). This CDR3 has 16 residues. V was trimmed by 5 bases and J by 4 bases, leaving 17 bases between them. The chain's CDR3 is CASSPVSGGDNEKLFF. The CDR3 DNA sequence: TGTGCCAGCAGCCCCGTCTCGGGGGGCGATAATGAAAAACTGTTTTTT.

This clonotype was counted between two and nine times. CDR3 in DNA: TGTGCCAGTAGTATTCTAGGGGGGAACACTGAAGCTTTCTTT. It translates to CASSILGGNTEAFF. This chain connects TRBV19 to TRBJ1-1; perhaps TRBD1 as D (6 bases). Deletions cut 3 bases from V and 1 base from J, with 9 bases between. Germline V gene sequence: CDR1 LNHDA, CDR2 SQIVND (reference sequence). CDR3 length: 14 residues.

The J gene is TRBJ1-2, the V gene TRBV10-3; unclear D gene. The CDR3 spans 14 residues. Trimming removed 2 bases from V and 6 bases from J, with 13 bases in between. In germline, CDR1 is ENHRY, CDR2 SYGVKD. CDR3 in amino acids: CAISETPMLDGYTF. The CDR3, as DNA: TGTGCCATCAGTGAGACCCCCATGCTGGATGGCTACACCTTC.

The chain couples TRBV6-1 to TRBJ2-7, with TRBD2 matching 10 bases. CDR1 and CDR2 from the germline V gene are MNHNS and SASEGT. V was pared by 8 bases and J by 0 bases, with 4 bases of the junction left unmatched. This CDR3 is built from 14 residues. The CDR3 sequence: CASELAGASYEQYF. For the CDR3, the DNA is TGTGCCAGCGAGCTAGCGGGGGCCTCCTACGAGCAGTACTTC.

At least ten counts were recorded for this clonotype. The gene calls are TRBV7-2 and TRBJ2-3; 7 nucleotides line up with TRBD2. The trim removed 1 base at V and 2 bases at J, leaving 9 bases unmatched. The germline V gene encodes CDR1 SGHTA and CDR2 FQGNSA. This CDR3 spans 17 amino acids. In nucleotides, the CDR3 is TGTGCCAGCAGCTTAGGGAGCGGGGTGTTCTCCACAGATACGCAGTATTTT. Its translation: CASSLGSGVFSTDTQYF.

This clonotype occurred a few times. The chain is built from TRBV7-9 and TRBJ2-7; tentatively, D is TRBD2 (6 bases). The CDR3 is 16 amino acids. Germline CDR1 SEHNR, CDR2 FQNEAQ (reference sequence). Trimming cost V 5 bases and J 4 bases, with 21 bases left between them. The CDR3 DNA follows: TGTGCCAGCAGCCCCGGCCTGGAGGGAATGGGATACGAGCAGTACTTC. Amino acids: CASSPGLEGMGYEQYF.

The chain uses TRBV2 and TRBJ1-1; D unresolved. The CDR3 has 11 amino acids. Deletions cut 11 bases from V and 6 bases from J, with 13 bases between. Germline assignment: CDR1 SNHLY and CDR2 FYNNEI. CDR3 in amino acids: CAGSSGSEAFF. The CDR3 DNA sequence: TGTGCCGGATCATCGGGGTCTGAAGCTTTCTTT.

The chain joins TRBV9 to TRBJ2-1; 12 bases are a match to TRBD2. This CDR3 is built from 16 residues. CDR1 and CDR2 from the germline V gene are SGDLS and YYNGEE. After removal of 2 bases from V and 8 bases from J, the junction contained 8 bases not matched to a gene. CDR3 in amino acids: CASSVYPSGGAYEQFF. The CDR3 DNA is TGTGCCAGCAGCGTCTATCCTAGCGGGGGGGCGTATGAGCAGTTCTTC. The variable domain in full, completed from reference TRBV9 and TRBJ2-1, reads DSGVTQTPKHLITATGQRVTLRCSPRSGDLSVYWYQQSLDQGLQFLIQYYNGEERAKGNILERFSAQQFPDLHSELNLSSLELGDSALYFCASSVYPSGGAYEQFFGPGTRLTVL.

This clonotype was detected only a few times. This chain connects TRBV7-9 to TRBJ2-3, with 7 bases identical to TRBD1. V shed 0 bases and J 4 bases; nucleotides not matched to a gene: 7. This CDR3 is 16 amino acids long. The germline CDR1 and CDR2 sequences are SEHNR and FQNEAQ (reference sequence). CDR3 nucleotide sequence: TGTGCCAGCAGCTTAGCGCTAAAGGGGGCTGCAGATACGCAGTATTTT. This sequence encodes CASSLALKGAADTQYF.

The V gene is TRBV10-3, the J gene TRBJ2-2; 9 nucleotides agree with TRBD1. The CDR3 loop spans 16 amino acids. V lost 4 bases, J lost 6 bases, and 9 bases stayed unmatched. Looked up from germline, CDR1 is ENHRY and CDR2 is SYGVKD. CDR3 sequence (DNA): TGTGCCATCAGTGGAGAGGGGACAGGGACCGCCGGGGAGCTGTTTTTT. As protein: CAISGEGTGTAGELFF.